This T cell receptor beta chain was sequenced in a study of blood T cell repertoires in COVID-19. The authors' processing: Using reference gene primer amplification, nucleated cell counts were estimated. The data were produced by immunoSEQ multiplex PCR, yet TCRdb's version contains in-frame clones alone and is incomplete. Clone size and V and J calls were adopted from that table, with D and trimming inferred from the DNA. The table has approximately 300,000 clones, 86% seen once; the top ten hold 1.5% to 2%. Germline V gives CDR1 SNHLY, CDR2 FYNNEI. This CDR3 has 15 amino acids. V shed 4 bases and J 6 bases; nucleotides not matched to a gene: 6.

The J gene is TRBJ2-3, the V gene TRBV2, with 11 bases aligning to TRBD2. The sequencing input was peripheral blood. This receptor was taken from a woman in her forties or fifties with acute or convalescent COVID-19. Here the CDR3 reads CASSGGTSGGDTQYF. CDR3 bases: TGTGCCAGCAGTGGAGGGACTAGCGGTGGGGATACGCAGTATTTT.